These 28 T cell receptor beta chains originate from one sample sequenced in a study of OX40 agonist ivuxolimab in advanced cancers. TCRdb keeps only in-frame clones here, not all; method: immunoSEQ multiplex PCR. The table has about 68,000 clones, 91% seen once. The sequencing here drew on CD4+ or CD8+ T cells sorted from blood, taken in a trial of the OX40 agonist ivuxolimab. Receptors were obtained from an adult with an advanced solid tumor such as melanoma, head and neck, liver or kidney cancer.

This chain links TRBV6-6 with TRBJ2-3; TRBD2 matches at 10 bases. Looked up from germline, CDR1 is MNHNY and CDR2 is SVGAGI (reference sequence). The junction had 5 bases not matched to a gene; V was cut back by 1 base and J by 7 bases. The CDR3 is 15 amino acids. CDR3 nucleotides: TGTGCCAGCAGTTACTTAGCGGGGGGTGCCCATACGCAGTATTTT. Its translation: CASSYLAGGAHTQYF.

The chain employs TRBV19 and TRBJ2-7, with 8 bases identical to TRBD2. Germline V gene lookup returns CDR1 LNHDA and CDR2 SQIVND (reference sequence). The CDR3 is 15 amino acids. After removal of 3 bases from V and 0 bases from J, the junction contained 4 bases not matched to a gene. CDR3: CASSIFGGGSYEQYF. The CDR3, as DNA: TGTGCCAGTAGTATCTTCGGGGGGGGCTCCTACGAGCAGTACTTC.

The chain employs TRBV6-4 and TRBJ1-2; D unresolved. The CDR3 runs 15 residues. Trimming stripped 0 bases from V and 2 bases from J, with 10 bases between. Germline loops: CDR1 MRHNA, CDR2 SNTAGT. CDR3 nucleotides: TGTGCCAGCAGTGACTCGTTAAACAGCAACTATGGCTACACCTTC. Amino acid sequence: CASSDSLNSNYGYTF.

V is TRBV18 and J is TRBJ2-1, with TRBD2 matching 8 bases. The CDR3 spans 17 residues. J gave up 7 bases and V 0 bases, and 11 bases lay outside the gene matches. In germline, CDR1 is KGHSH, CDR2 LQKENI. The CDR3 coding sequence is TGTGCCAGCTCACCACCCGCTTCGGGGGGGGCTGGGAATGAGCAGTTCTTC. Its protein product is CASSPPASGGAGNEQFF.

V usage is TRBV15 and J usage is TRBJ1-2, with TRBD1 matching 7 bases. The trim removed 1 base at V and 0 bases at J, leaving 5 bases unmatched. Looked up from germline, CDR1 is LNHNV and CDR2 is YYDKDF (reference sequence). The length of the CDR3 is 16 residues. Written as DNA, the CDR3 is TGTGCCACCAGCAGAGGACAGACAGGGTCTAACTATGGCTACACCTTC. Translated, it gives CATSRGQTGSNYGYTF.

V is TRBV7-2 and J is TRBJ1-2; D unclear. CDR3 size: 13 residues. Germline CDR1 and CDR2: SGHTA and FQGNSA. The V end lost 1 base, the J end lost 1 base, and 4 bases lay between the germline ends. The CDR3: CASSLDVNYGYTF. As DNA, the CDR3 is TGTGCCAGCAGCTTAGACGTTAACTATGGCTACACCTTC.

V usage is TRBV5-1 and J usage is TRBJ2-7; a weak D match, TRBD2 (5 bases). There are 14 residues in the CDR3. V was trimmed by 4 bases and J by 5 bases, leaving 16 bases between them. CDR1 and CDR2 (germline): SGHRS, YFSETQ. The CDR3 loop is CASSPGLAFHEQYF. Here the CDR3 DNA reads TGCGCCAGCAGCCCTGGTCTAGCTTTCCACGAGCAGTACTTC.

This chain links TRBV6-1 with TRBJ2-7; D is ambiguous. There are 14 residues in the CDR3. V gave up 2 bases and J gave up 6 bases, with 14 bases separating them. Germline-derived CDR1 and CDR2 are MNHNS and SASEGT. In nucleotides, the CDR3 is TGTGCCAGCAGTGAACTTTGGTCGGCGACCGAGCAGTACTTC. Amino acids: CASSELWSATEQYF.

The CDR3 nucleotides are TGTGCCAGCAGCTACGCGTGTACTCCCCCCTATGGCTACACCTTC. Its translation: CASSYACTPPYGYTF. The V and J genes are TRBV11-3 and TRBJ1-2; D gene ambiguous. The CDR3 spans 15 residues. Trimming took 4 bases from V and 4 from J, leaving 16 bases between them. CDR1 SGHNT and CDR2 YENEEA come from the germline V gene.

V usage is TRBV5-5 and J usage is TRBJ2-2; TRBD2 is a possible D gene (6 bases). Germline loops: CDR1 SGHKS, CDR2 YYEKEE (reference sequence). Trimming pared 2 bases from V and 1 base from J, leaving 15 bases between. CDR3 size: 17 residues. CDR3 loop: CASSLILGGVNTGELFF. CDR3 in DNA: TGTGCCAGCAGCTTAATTTTAGGAGGGGTGAACACCGGGGAGCTGTTTTTT.

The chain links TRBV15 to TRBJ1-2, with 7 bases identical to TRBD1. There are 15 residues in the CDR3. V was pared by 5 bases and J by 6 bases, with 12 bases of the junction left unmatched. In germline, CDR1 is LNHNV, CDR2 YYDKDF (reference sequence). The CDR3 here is CATSPRTGALDGYTF. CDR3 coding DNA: TGTGCCACCAGCCCCCGTACAGGGGCCTTGGATGGCTACACCTTC.

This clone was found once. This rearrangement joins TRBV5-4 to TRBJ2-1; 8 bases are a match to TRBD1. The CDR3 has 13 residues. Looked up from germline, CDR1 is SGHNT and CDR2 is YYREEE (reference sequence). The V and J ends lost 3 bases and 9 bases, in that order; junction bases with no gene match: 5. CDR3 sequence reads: CASSSRGLGEQFF. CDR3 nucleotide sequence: TGTGCCAGCAGCTCCAGGGGGCTGGGTGAGCAGTTCTTC.

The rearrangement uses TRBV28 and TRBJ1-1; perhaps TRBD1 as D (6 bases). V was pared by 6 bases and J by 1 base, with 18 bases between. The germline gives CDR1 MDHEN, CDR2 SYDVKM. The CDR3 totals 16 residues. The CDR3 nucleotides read TGTGCCAGCAGCCTACTACAGGGTATGGGGAACACTGAAGCTTTCTTT. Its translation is CASSLLQGMGNTEAFF.

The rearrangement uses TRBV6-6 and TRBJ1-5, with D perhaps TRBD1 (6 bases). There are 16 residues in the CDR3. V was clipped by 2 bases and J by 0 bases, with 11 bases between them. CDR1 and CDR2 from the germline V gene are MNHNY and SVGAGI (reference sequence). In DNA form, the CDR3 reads TGTGCCAGCAGTTACGGCCGGGACATTAGCAATCAGCCCCAGCATTTT. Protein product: CASSYGRDISNQPQHF.

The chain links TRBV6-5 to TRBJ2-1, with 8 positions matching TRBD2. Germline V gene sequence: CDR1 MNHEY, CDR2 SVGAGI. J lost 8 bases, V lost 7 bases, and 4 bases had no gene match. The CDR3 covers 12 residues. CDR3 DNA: TGTGCCAGCACGCCCGGGGGGGATGAGCAGTTCTTC. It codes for CASTPGGDEQFF.

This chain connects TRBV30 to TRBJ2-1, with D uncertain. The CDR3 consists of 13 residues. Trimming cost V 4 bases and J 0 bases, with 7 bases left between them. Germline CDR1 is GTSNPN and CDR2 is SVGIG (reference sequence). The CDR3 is CAWKVASYNEQFF. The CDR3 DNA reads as TGTGCCTGGAAGGTAGCCTCCTACAATGAGCAGTTCTTC.

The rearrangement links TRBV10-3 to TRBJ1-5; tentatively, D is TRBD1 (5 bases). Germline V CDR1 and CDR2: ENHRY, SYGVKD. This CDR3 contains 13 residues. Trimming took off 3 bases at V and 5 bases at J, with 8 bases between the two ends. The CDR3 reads CAISDRVDQPQHF. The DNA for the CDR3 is TGTGCCATCAGTGACAGGGTAGATCAGCCCCAGCATTTT.

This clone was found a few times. The chain's CDR3 is CAIRSQGESEAFF. Here the CDR3 DNA reads TGTGCCATCAGATCACAGGGAGAATCTGAAGCTTTCTTT. This chain joins TRBV10-3 and TRBJ1-1; tentative D call: TRBD1 (6 bases). CDR3 length equals 13 residues. The ends were cut back, 6 bases at V and 6 bases at J, with 14 bases in the middle. CDR1 is ENHRY, CDR2 SYGVKD, per germline.

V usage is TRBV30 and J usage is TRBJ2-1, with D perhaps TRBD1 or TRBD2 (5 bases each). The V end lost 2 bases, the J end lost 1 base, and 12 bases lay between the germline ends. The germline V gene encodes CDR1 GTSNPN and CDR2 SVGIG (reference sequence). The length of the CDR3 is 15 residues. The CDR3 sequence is CAWSRGVLSYNEQFF. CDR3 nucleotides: TGTGCCTGGAGTAGAGGGGTCCTTTCCTACAATGAGCAGTTCTTC.

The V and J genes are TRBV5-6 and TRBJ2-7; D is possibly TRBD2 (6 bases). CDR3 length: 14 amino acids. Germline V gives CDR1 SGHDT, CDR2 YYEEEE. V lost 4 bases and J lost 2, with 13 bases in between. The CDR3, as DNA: TGTGCCAGCAGCAGGCCTCTAGCGCCCTACGAGCAGTACTTC. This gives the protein CASSRPLAPYEQYF.

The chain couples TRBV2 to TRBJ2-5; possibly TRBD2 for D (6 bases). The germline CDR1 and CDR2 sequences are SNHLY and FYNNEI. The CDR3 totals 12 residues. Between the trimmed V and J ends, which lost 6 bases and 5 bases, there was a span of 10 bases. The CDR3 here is CASRLGGETQYF. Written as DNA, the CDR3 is TGTGCCAGCAGACTTGGGGGGGAGACCCAGTACTTC.

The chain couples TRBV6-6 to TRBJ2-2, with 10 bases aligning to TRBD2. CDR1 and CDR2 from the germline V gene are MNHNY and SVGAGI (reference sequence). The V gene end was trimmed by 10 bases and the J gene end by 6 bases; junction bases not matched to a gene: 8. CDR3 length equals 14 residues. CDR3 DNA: TGTGCCACACTAGCGGGAATTTGGGCCGGGGAGCTGTTTTTT. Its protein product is CATLAGIWAGELFF.

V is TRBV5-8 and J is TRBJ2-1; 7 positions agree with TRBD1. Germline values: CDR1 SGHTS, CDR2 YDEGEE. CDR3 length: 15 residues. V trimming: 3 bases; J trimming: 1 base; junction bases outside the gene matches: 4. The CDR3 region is CASSSQGQSYNEQFF. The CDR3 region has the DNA TGTGCCAGCAGCTCCCAGGGACAGTCCTACAATGAGCAGTTCTTC. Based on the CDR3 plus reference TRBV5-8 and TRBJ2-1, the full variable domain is EAGVTQSPTHLIKTRGQQATLRCSPISGHTSVYWYQQALGLGLQFLLWYDEGEERNRGNFPPRFSGRQFPNYSSELNVNALELEDSALYLCASSSQGQSYNEQFFGPGTRLTVL.

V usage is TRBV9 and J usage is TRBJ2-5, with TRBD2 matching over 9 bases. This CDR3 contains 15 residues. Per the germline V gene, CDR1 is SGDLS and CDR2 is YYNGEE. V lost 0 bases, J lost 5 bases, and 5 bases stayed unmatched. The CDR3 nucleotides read TGTGCCAGCAGCGTAGCTAGCGGGGTCGCGGAGACCCAGTACTTC. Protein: CASSVASGVAETQYF.

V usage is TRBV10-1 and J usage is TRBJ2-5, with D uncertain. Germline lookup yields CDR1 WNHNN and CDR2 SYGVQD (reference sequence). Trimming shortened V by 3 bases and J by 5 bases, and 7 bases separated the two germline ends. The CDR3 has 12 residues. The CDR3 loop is CASSDGRETQYF. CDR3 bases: TGCGCCAGCAGTGACGGACGGGAGACCCAGTACTTC.

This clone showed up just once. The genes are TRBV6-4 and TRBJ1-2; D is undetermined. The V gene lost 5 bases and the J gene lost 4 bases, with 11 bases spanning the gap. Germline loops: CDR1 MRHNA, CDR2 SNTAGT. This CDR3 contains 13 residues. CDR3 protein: CASSPTPLYGYTF. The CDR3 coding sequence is TGTGCCAGCAGTCCAACCCCGCTCTATGGCTACACCTTC.

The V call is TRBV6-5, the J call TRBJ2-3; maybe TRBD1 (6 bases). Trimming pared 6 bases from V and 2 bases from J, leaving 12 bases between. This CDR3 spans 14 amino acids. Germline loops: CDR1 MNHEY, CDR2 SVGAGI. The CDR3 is CASSRDKVTDTQYF. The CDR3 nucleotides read TGTGCCAGCAGCCGGGACAAAGTCACAGATACGCAGTATTTT.

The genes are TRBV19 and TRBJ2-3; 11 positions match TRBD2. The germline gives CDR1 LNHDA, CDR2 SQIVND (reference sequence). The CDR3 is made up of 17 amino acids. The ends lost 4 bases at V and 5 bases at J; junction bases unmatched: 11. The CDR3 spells CASSTRPTSGRVDTQYF. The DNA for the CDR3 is TGTGCCAGTAGTACCCGACCCACTAGCGGGAGAGTAGATACGCAGTATTTT.